Below, 27 T cell receptor beta chains from the same sample are listed, as sequenced in a study of cytomegalovirus exposure and HLA in healthy donors. The PCR used 60 Vbeta and 13 Jbeta primers. Only in-frame clones appear in the TCRdb table, and some are missing; sequencing was by immunoSEQ multiplex PCR. The sample shows about 150,000 clones, roughly 78% of them seen only once. Sequenced sample: PBMCs. These receptors came from a man aged 45 to 65 in good health and CMV-seropositive.

V usage is TRBV28 and J usage is TRBJ2-5; 11 bases are a match to TRBD1. The CDR3 runs to 14 residues. Germline CDR1 is MDHEN and CDR2 is SYDVKM. V shed 3 bases and J 5 bases; nucleotides not matched to a gene: 2. As DNA, the CDR3 is TGTGCCAGCAGTTTGTGGACAGGGGGCGAGACCCAGTACTTC. Protein: CASSLWTGGETQYF.

The chain combines TRBV19 with TRBJ2-1; the match to TRBD2 covers 14 bases. Germline-derived CDR1 and CDR2 are LNHDA and SQIVND (reference sequence). The V segment lost 7 bases and the J segment 8 bases; nucleotides outside the gene matches: 7. CDR3 size: 15 residues. The CDR3 DNA reads TGTGCCAGTAACCCGACGGGACTAGCGGGAGATGAGCAGTTCTTC. It is translated as CASNPTGLAGDEQFF.

V usage is TRBV5-8 and J usage is TRBJ2-7, with 7 bases matching TRBD2. Germline CDR1 reads SGHTS; CDR2 reads YDEGEE. This CDR3 is built from 17 residues. Trimming cost V 4 bases and J 3 bases; bases outside gene matches: 16. CDR3 in amino acids: CASSPGGLTAPIYEQYF. The DNA for the CDR3 is TGTGCCAGCAGCCCGGGGGGATTGACAGCGCCGATCTACGAGCAGTACTTC.

Concerning this clone: The junction departs from the called germline gene at one end, perhaps through a read error. This chain uses TRBV7-9 with TRBJ2-1; 7 bases align to TRBD2. CDR1 and CDR2 from the germline V gene are SEHNR and FQNEAQ (reference sequence). CDR3 size: 19 residues. CDR3 DNA: TGTTCCAGCAGCTCACTTATATACAGAGCGGGAAGCTCCTACAATGAGCAGTTCTTC. Protein sequence: CSSSSLIYRAGSSYNEQFF.

The rearrangement joins TRBV6-5 to TRBJ2-1; D remains unclear. Deletions cut 4 bases from V and 7 bases from J, with 11 bases between. The V gene's germline CDR1 is MNHEY and CDR2 SVGAGI. This CDR3 contains 13 residues. CDR3 nucleotide sequence: TGTGCCAGCAGTTCCTTAATTCAGAATGAGCAGTTCTTC. Translation: CASSSLIQNEQFF.

The chain employs TRBV6-1 and TRBJ1-6; no firm D call. Trimming stripped 1 base from V and 8 bases from J, with 6 bases between. Germline V lookup: CDR1 MNHNS, CDR2 SASEGT. The CDR3 has 13 amino acids. The DNA for the CDR3 is TGTGCCAGCAGTGAAGTCGGGGATTCACCCCTCCACTTT. Encoded protein: CASSEVGDSPLHF.

The chain joins TRBV2 to TRBJ1-2; D possibly corresponds to TRBD1 (6 bases). CDR3 length: 13 residues. Germline assignment: CDR1 SNHLY and CDR2 FYNNEI. Trimming stripped 7 bases from V and 5 bases from J, with 14 bases between. CDR3 loop: CASIYDRLYGYTF. The CDR3 region has the DNA TGTGCCAGCATCTATGACAGGCTGTATGGCTACACCTTC.

This clone was picked up one time. The chain recombines TRBV5-6 with TRBJ1-2, with D possibly matching TRBD1 (6 bases). The V gene's germline CDR1 is SGHDT and CDR2 YYEEEE. CDR3 length equals 13 residues. Trimming removed 4 bases from V and 2 bases from J, with 9 bases in between. DNA of the CDR3: TGTGCCAGCAGCCCTGACAGGAACTATGGCTACACCTTC. It encodes CASSPDRNYGYTF.

The chain joins TRBV11-2 to TRBJ2-5; D perhaps matches TRBD2 (5 bases). CDR3 length: 13 amino acids. V was shortened by 3 bases and J by 2 bases, with 7 bases between the two germline ends. CDR1 is SGHAT, CDR2 FQNNGV, per germline. The CDR3 bases are TGTGCCAGCAGCTTTGCGGGTCAAGAGACCCAGTACTTC. Its translation is CASSFAGQETQYF.

The rearrangement joins TRBV5-4 to TRBJ1-2, with 7 bases fitting TRBD1. V lost 3 bases and J lost 2; bases outside the gene matches: 13. The CDR3 consists of 17 residues. Per germline, CDR1 SGHNT and CDR2 YYREEE (reference sequence). DNA of the CDR3: TGTGCCAGCAGCTACGACCCCGGGACAGTAAGGAACTATGGCTACACCTTC. This gives the protein CASSYDPGTVRNYGYTF.

V gene TRBV7-6 combines with J gene TRBJ1-5; unclear D gene. The CDR3 is 15 residues long. The germline V and J ends were trimmed by 5 bases and 2 bases, with 13 bases remaining between them. Germline V lookup: CDR1 SGHVS, CDR2 FNYEAQ. The CDR3 loop reads CASSAHYGGNQPQHF. The DNA of the CDR3 is TGTGCCAGCAGCGCTCATTACGGGGGCAATCAGCCCCAGCATTTT.

The gene calls are TRBV6-1 and TRBJ2-5, with 8 bases aligning to TRBD2. This CDR3 is 11 amino acids long. The junction had 5 bases not matched to a gene; V was cut back by 6 bases and J by 11 bases. Germline CDR1 is MNHNS and CDR2 is SASEGT. The CDR3 reads CASRGGLEQYF. The CDR3 nucleotides are TGTGCCAGCAGGGGGGGACTAGAGCAGTACTTC.

The rearrangement links TRBV29-1 to TRBJ2-1; a possible D gene is TRBD1 (5 bases). The CDR3 spans 14 residues. CDR1 is SQVTM and CDR2 is ANQGSEA in the germline V gene. Trimming left V 7 bases short and J 5 bases short, with 18 bases between. CDR3 region: CSGKGDFLNNEQFF. The CDR3 nucleotides read TGCAGCGGCAAAGGGGATTTCCTCAACAATGAGCAGTTCTTC.

V and J are TRBV4-1 and TRBJ2-4; TRBD2 might be the D (5 bases). Germline CDR1 and CDR2: MGHRA and YSYEKL. V shed 2 bases and J shed 13 bases, with 18 bases lying between them. The CDR3 runs to 14 residues. CDR3 protein: CASSQRLDLQEQYF. The CDR3 DNA is TGCGCCAGCAGCCAAAGGCTGGACTTGCAGGAACAGTACTTC.

The rearrangement links TRBV27 to TRBJ2-5; TRBD2 might be the D (5 bases). The CDR3 spans 13 residues. Trimming removed 4 bases at V and 1 base at J, with 7 bases between. The germline CDR1 and CDR2 sequences are MNHEY and SMNVEV (reference sequence). Here the CDR3 reads CASSSEAQETQYF. The CDR3 nucleotides are TGTGCCAGCAGTTCGGAGGCCCAAGAGACCCAGTACTTC.

The CDR3 DNA sequence: TGTGCCATCAGTGCCGACTCAGGGGAAAAACTGTTTTTT. Protein: CAISADSGEKLFF. The chain carries TRBV10-3 and TRBJ1-4; TRBD1 is a possible D gene (5 bases). V shed 4 bases and J shed 8 bases, with 11 bases lying between them. This CDR3 region has 13 residues. Germline V gene lookup returns CDR1 ENHRY and CDR2 SYGVKD.

This clone was observed once. V gene TRBV2 combines with J gene TRBJ1-1; D is unresolved. Germline V gives CDR1 SNHLY, CDR2 FYNNEI. The V end lost 2 bases, the J end lost 7 bases, and 11 bases lay between the germline ends. This CDR3 is 13 amino acids long. CDR3 sequence: CASSENGDGEAFF. CDR3 coding DNA: TGTGCCAGCAGTGAAAACGGGGATGGTGAAGCTTTCTTT.

The chain recombines TRBV6-6 with TRBJ2-3; D might be TRBD2 (6 bases). The CDR3 spans 16 residues. Germline V CDR1 and CDR2: MNHNY, SVGAGI (reference sequence). Deletions cut 2 bases from V and 0 bases from J, with 12 bases between. Written as DNA, the CDR3 is TGTGCCAGCAGTTACACCAGAGGGACTAGCACAGATACGCAGTATTTT. This sequence encodes CASSYTRGTSTDTQYF.

This chain joins TRBV27 and TRBJ2-5; D unresolved. The CDR3 totals 11 residues. Germline V gives CDR1 MNHEY, CDR2 SMNVEV (reference sequence). V was pared by 5 bases and J by 4 bases, with 5 bases between. In DNA form, the CDR3 reads TGTGCCAGCAGTCGAGGAGAGACCCAGTACTTC. It specifies CASSRGETQYF.

The chain is built from TRBV19 and TRBJ1-5, with D hard to call. The germline V and J ends were trimmed by 5 bases and 4 bases, with 6 bases remaining between them. The germline V gene has CDR1 LNHDA and CDR2 SQIVND (reference sequence). This CDR3 spans 12 amino acids. The CDR3 DNA reads TGTGCCAGTAGTCCTTTAAATCAGCCCCAGCATTTT. Amino acid sequence: CASSPLNQPQHF.

This rearrangement joins TRBV6-5 to TRBJ1-2, with D hard to call. The CDR3 extends over 13 amino acids. Germline lookup yields CDR1 MNHEY and CDR2 SVGAGI. Trimming removed 6 bases at V and 4 bases at J, with 12 bases between. The CDR3 loop is CASSFRGFYGYTF. The CDR3 region has the DNA TGTGCCAGCAGCTTTCGGGGTTTCTATGGCTACACCTTC.

The gene calls are TRBV13 and TRBJ2-1; D gene uncertain. Germline V gene data show CDR1 as PRHDT and CDR2 as FYEKMQ (reference sequence). Trimming cost V 5 bases and J 8 bases, with 16 bases left between them. The CDR3 is 14 amino acids. DNA for the CDR3: TGTGCCAGCAGCCAAAGAGGTCTACCCTATGAGCAGTTCTTC. Translation: CASSQRGLPYEQFF.

The chain couples TRBV27 to TRBJ1-5; D is unclear. Trimming removed 2 bases from V and 4 bases from J, with 12 bases in between. The CDR3 runs to 15 residues. Per germline, CDR1 MNHEY and CDR2 SMNVEV (reference sequence). CDR3: CASSLRGQQNQPQHF. In nucleotides, the CDR3 is TGTGCCAGCAGTTTACGCGGGCAGCAAAATCAGCCCCAGCATTTT.

The genes are TRBV4-1 and TRBJ2-5, with TRBD1 matching over 9 bases. With 0 bases clipped from V and 5 bases from J, the junction kept 7 bases outside the gene matches. Germline CDR1 is MGHRA and CDR2 is YSYEKL. This CDR3 comprises 16 residues. The CDR3, as DNA: TGCGCCAGCAGCCAAGAAAGGCACGACAGGGGGGAGACCCAGTACTTC. Its translation is CASSQERHDRGETQYF.

The J gene is TRBJ2-2, the V gene TRBV10-1, with no clear D. V was cut by 6 bases and J by 4 bases, with 9 bases left in between. The CDR3 runs to 13 residues. Germline CDR1 reads WNHNN; CDR2 reads SYGVQD (reference sequence). The CDR3 nucleotides are TGCGCCAGCAGCCTAGTGTCCACCGGGGAGCTGTTTTTT. Translation gives CASSLVSTGELFF.

This sequence joins TRBV27 and TRBJ2-7, with D maybe TRBD1 (5 bases). Trimming pared 3 bases from V and 1 base from J, leaving 7 bases between. Germline V lookup: CDR1 MNHEY, CDR2 SMNVEV (reference sequence). This CDR3 spans 13 amino acids. CDR3 loop: CASSLQGSYEQYF. In DNA form, the CDR3 reads TGTGCCAGCAGTTTGCAGGGATCCTACGAGCAGTACTTC.

V gene TRBV2 combines with J gene TRBJ1-6, with TRBD1 matching 10 bases. With V trimmed by 6 bases and J by 10 bases, 15 bases remained unmatched. Per germline, CDR1 SNHLY and CDR2 FYNNEI. The CDR3 consists of 17 residues. CDR3 in DNA: TGTGCCAGCAGGGCCCCGACAGGGGGCGATTCAGGATCACCCCTCCACTTT. This gives the protein CASRAPTGGDSGSPLHF.